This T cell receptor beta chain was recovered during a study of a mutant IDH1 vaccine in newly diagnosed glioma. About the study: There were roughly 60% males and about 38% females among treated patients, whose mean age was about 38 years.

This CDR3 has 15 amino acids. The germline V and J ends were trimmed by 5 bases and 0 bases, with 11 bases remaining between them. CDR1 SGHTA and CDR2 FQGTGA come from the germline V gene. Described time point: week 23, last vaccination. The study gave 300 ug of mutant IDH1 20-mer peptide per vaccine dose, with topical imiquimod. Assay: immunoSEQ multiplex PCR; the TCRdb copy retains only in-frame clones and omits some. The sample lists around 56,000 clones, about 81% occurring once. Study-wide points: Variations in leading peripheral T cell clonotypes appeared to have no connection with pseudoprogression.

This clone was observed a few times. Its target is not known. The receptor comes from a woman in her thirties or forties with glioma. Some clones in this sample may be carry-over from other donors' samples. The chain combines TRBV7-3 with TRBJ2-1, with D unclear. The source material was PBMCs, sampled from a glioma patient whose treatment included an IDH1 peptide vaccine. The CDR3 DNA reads TGTGCCAGCAGCAGGAGAGGAAGCTCCTACAATGAGCAGTTCTTC. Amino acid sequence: CASSRRGSSYNEQFF.